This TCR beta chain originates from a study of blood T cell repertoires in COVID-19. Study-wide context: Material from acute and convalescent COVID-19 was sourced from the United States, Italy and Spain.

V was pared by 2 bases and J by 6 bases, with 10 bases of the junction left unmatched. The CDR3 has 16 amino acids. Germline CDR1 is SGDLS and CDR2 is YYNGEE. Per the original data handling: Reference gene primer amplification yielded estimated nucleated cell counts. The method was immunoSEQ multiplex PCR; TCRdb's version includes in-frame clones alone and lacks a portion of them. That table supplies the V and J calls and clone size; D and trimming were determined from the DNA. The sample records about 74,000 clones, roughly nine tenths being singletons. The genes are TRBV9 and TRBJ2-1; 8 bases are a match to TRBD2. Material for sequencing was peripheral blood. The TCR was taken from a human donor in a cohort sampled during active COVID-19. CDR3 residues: CASSVGETGGVNEQFF. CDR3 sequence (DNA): TGTGCCAGCAGCGTGGGCGAAACGGGAGGGGTCAATGAGCAGTTCTTC.